This T cell receptor (beta chain) originates from a study of OX40 agonist ivuxolimab in advanced cancers. Study-wide context: The costimulatory receptor OX40 (CD134) was targeted by ivuxolimab, a fully human IgG2 agonistic monoclonal antibody. Peripheral TCRbeta sequencing aimed to test whether ivuxolimab altered TCR sequence diversity and caused clonal T-cell expansion. Partial responses occurred in three dose-escalation patients, of whom one had hepatocellular carcinoma and two had cutaneous melanoma. Prior anti-PD-1, anti-PD-L1 or anti-CTLA-4 therapy was permitted, and approximately 41% of dose-escalation patients had received checkpoint inhibitors. Among the roughly 50 dose-escalation patients, around 19 had hepatocellular carcinoma, roughly 15 melanoma, 9 renal cell carcinoma and 9 head and neck cancer. Intravenous ivuxolimab was administered to patients every 2 weeks at six dose levels: 0.01, 0.1, 0.3, 1.5, 3 and 10 mg/kg. In the dose-escalation cohort, roughly 80% of patients were male, and the mean age was approximately 55 years, with a range of about 20 to 79. The paper covers the monotherapy dose-escalation part of the phase I ivuxolimab trial, which included N of about 51 patients.

The CDR3, from cysteine to phenylalanine, totals 14 residues. Only CDR3 DNA remains: 42 bases, in frame from the first base. Sequences SGDLS (CDR1) and YYNGEE (CDR2) are obtained from the germline V gene. Trimming takes 5 bases from V and 0 bases from J, and the germline ends sit 9 bases apart. There are a few counts of this clone. Which antigen it targets is not known. No qualities accompany the bases; no much larger clone lies one base away. Patients with a history of autoimmune disease or receiving systemic immunosuppression were excluded from the trial. Peripheral blood for TCR sequencing was drawn from every dose cohort at baseline, at cycle 4 day 1 and at cycle 7 day 1. The samples were taken from a phase I, first-in-human, multicenter, open-label dose-escalation trial of ivuxolimab. Adults with locally advanced or metastatic melanoma, renal cell, hepatocellular, or head and neck squamous cell carcinoma were enrolled in the trial. Before TCR sequencing, CD4+ T cells and CD8+ T cells from peripheral blood were sorted into separate populations.

Genomic DNA was isolated from the sorted cells so that the TCRbeta CDR3 region could be sequenced. TCRbeta CDR3 regions were sequenced using the immunoSEQ Assay. In its TCRdb copy, this immuneACCESS table keeps in-frame sequences only and misses some clones. Where compared with another copy, unresolved V genes explain less than half of these, and the others have no known cause. The sample records approximately 60,000 clones, over 80% of which are singletons. The ten largest account for over 2.5% of the sample. The paper's findings and limits, for the study overall: Which antigens the clonally expanded peripheral T cells were specific for was not determined. At doses of 0.1 to 3.0 mg/kg, clonal expansion of both CD4+ and CD8+ T cells in blood was seen between baseline and week 6. Low levels of normalized T-cell clonal expansion were also seen in some patients who did not respond. In the 0.1-3.0 mg/kg groups, partial responders had among the lowest normalized peripheral clonal expansion, particularly in CD8+ T cells. After ivuxolimab, more expanded clones were found on average in CD8+ T cells than in CD4+ T cells.

Sequences were derived from CD4+ or CD8+ T cells sorted from blood, sampled in a trial of the OX40 agonist ivuxolimab. The TCR sequence derives from an adult with an advanced solid tumor such as melanoma, head and neck, liver or kidney cancer. The chain is made from TRBV9 and TRBJ1-3, with the D segment identity uncertain. CDR3 region: CASRPGSSGNTIYF. In nucleotides, the sequence is TGTGCCAGCAGACCGGGGAGCTCTGGAAACACCATATATTTT.